One sample yielded the 10 T cell receptor beta chains listed below, sequenced in a study of tumor and adjacent non-tumor tissue in lung cancer (dated by TCRdb to 2016 to 2019). Libraries came from multiplex PCR. Sequenced using an Illumina HiSeq 2500. TCRbeta libraries were constructed through three rounds of nested PCR with primers (Table S4) according to protocols modified from ARM-PCR. The public reads were run again by TCRdb, first through fastp at Q25 and then through MiXCR, and only productive beta chains were kept. CDR3 protein duplicates are merged, each entry listing the most common genes and DNA. Present in this sample are tens of thousands of distinct CDR3 sequences, just over 65% of which were seen just once. The leading ten clones occupy 15% to 20% of the sample. RNA was isolated from bulk unsorted tissue, and RNA quality was assessed with a NanoDrop ND-1000 and an Agilent 2100. Sequenced: lung tumor tissue. All receptors come from a man between 60 and 75 years old with non-small cell lung cancer.

Note on this clonotype: A much larger clone is a single base away; this may be a read error. The chain recombines TRBV7-8 with TRBJ2-5, with a tentative D call TRBD2 (7 bases). Trimming took off 3 bases at V and 4 bases at J, with 15 bases between the two ends. The length of the CDR3 is 15 residues. Germline V CDR1 and CDR2: SGHVS, FQNEAQ. The CDR3 is CASSLGAGGRETQYF. The CDR3 DNA is TGTGCCAGCAGCTTGGGCGCCGGGGGGCGAGAGACCCAGTACTTC.

Turning to this clonotype: Lacking the conserved final phenylalanine or tryptophan, this CDR3 likely reflects a read error. The chain couples TRBV11-2 to TRBJ2-1, with 13 bases lining up with TRBD2. The CDR3 covers 18 residues. With 5 bases clipped from V and 8 bases from J, the junction kept 15 bases outside the gene matches. Looked up from germline, CDR1 is SGHAT and CDR2 is FQNNGV. CDR3 protein: CASSTTSGRARTTYEQFL. The CDR3 DNA follows: TGTGCCAGCAGCACTACTAGCGGGAGGGCCCGAACTACTTATGAGCAGTTCCTC.

Turning to this clonotype: One base away lies a much larger clone, so this may be a sequencing read error. V is TRBV7-9 and J is TRBJ2-1; no firm D call. Germline loops: CDR1 SEHNR, CDR2 FQNEAQ (reference sequence). The CDR3 sequence is 11 residues long. This CDR3 reads CACSFNNEQFF. In DNA form, the CDR3 reads TGTGCCTGCAGCTTTAACAATGAGCAGTTCTTC.

This clonotype showed up just once. V and J are TRBV29-1 and TRBJ2-1, with 14 bases that match TRBD2. The CDR3 runs to 16 residues. Germline-derived CDR1 and CDR2 are SQVTM and ANQGSEA. For the CDR3, the DNA is TGCGGCGGCGTAGGGACTAGCGGGAGCCCCGCGAATGAGCAGTTCTTC. It encodes CGGVGTSGSPANEQFF.

This clonotype was seen only once. Because the CDR3 is missing its conserved closing phenylalanine or tryptophan, this is likely a read error. V gene TRBV20-1 combines with J gene TRBJ1-5; possible D gene TRBD1, 6 bases. V was shortened by 4 bases and J by 4 bases, with 14 bases between the two germline ends. Looked up from germline, CDR1 is DFQATT and CDR2 is SNEGSKA (reference sequence). This CDR3 comprises 14 residues. The chain's CDR3 is CSATRGGQNQPQHI. DNA for the CDR3: TGCAGTGCTACCCGCGGGGGACAAAATCAGCCCCAGCATATT.

The sample holds many counts of this clonotype. The chain recombines TRBV7-9 with TRBJ2-3; TRBD2 matches at 9 bases. With V trimmed by 5 bases and J by 4 bases, 10 bases remained unmatched. Germline CDR1 SEHNR, CDR2 FQNEAQ (reference sequence). The CDR3 covers 16 residues. The CDR3 sequence: CASSDLGSGGPDTQYF. Here the CDR3 DNA reads TGTGCCAGCAGCGACCTTGGTAGCGGGGGCCCAGATACGCAGTATTTT.

In the case of this clonotype: This CDR3 is missing its conserved last phenylalanine or tryptophan, likely due to a read error. The V gene is TRBV6-5, the J gene TRBJ1-6; maybe TRBD1 (5 bases). CDR3 size: 14 residues. Germline values: CDR1 MNHEY, CDR2 SVGAGI. Trimming took off 6 bases at V and 11 bases at J, with 17 bases between the two ends. CDR3 nucleotides: TGTGCCAGCAGACCCCCTGGGGGTAGCCCACCCCTCCACGTT. Translated, it gives CASRPPGGSPPLHV.

This clonotype appeared many times. A much larger clone differs by one base, so this may be a read error. The chain combines TRBV11-2 with TRBJ2-1; weak D call: TRBD1 (5 bases). CDR1 is SGHAT, CDR2 FQNNGV, per germline. CDR3 size: 15 residues. V was shortened by 3 bases and J by 7 bases, with 16 bases between the two germline ends. The DNA of the CDR3 is TGTGCCAGCAGCTTTGAGTCAGGGCCTTGGAATGAGCAGTTCTTC. Translated: CASSFESGPWNEQFF.

A remark on this clonotype: One end of the junction fails to match germline, which may point to a read error. The gene calls are TRBV6-5 and TRBJ1-6, with 9 positions matching TRBD1. The length of the CDR3 is 15 residues. The germline gives CDR1 MNHEY, CDR2 SVGAGI. The DNA of the CDR3 is TGTGTCAGCAGTGCGGGACAGGGAGTTAATTCACGCCTCCACTTT. It encodes CVSSAGQGVNSRLHF.

In the case of this clonotype: A much larger clone sits a single nucleotide away, making a read error possible. This rearrangement joins TRBV30 to TRBJ2-4; 10 bases line up with TRBD2. Trimming took 3 bases from V and 14 from J; bases not matched to a gene: 19. CDR1 is GTSNPN, CDR2 SVGIG, per germline (reference sequence). The CDR3 loop spans 16 amino acids. The CDR3 DNA sequence: TGTGCCTGGAGGACGAAGGTAGCGGGAGGCCAGGGGCTTAAGTACTTC. It encodes CAWRTKVAGGQGLKYF.